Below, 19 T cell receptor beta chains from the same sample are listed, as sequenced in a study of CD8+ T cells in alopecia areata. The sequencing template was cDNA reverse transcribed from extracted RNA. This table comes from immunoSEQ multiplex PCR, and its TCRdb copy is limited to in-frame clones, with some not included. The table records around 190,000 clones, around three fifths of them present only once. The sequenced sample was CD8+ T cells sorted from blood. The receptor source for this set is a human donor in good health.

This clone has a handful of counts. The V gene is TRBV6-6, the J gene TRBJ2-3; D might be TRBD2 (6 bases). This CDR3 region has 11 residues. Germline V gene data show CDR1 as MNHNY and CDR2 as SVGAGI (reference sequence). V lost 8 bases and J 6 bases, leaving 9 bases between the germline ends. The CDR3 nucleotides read TGTGCCAGCGGGACTGCCGATACGCAGTATTTT. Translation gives CASGTADTQYF.

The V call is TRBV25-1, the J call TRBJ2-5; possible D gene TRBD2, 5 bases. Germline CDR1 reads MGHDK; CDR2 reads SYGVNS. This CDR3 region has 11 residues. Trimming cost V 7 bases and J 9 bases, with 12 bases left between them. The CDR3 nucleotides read TGTGCCAGCAAAGCGGCGACGTCCCAGTACTTC. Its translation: CASKAATSQYF.

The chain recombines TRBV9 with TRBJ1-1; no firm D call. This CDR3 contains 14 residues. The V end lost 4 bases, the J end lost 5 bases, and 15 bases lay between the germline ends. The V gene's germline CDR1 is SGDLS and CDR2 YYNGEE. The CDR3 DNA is TGTGCCAGCAGCCCCCGGTGGCTCGAGACTGAAGCTTTCTTT. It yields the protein CASSPRWLETEAFF.

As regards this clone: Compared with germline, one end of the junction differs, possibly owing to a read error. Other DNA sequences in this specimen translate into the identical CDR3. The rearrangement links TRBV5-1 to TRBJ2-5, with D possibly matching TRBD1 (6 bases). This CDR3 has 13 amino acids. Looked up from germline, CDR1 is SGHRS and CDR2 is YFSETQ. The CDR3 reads CASSLDSQETQYF. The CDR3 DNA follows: TGCGCCAGCAGTTTGGACAGTCAAGAGACCCAGTACTTC.

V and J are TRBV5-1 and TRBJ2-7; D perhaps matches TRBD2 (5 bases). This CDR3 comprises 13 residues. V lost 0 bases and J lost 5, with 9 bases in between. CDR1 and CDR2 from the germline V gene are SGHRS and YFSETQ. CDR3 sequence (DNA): TGCGCCAGCAGCTTGGACTCGGGGAACGAGCAGTACTTC. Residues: CASSLDSGNEQYF.

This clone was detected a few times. This chain's CDR3 is CASSPYGIGNSPLHF. The CDR3 bases are TGTGCCAGTAGTCCGTATGGGATCGGGAATTCACCCCTCCACTTT. The chain combines TRBV19 with TRBJ1-6; no definite D call. V was cut by 5 bases and J by 7 bases, with 15 bases left in between. The CDR3 loop spans 15 amino acids. Per the germline V gene, CDR1 is LNHDA and CDR2 is SQIVND (reference sequence).

CDR3 DNA: TGTGCCAGCAGCGATTCCCCCGAAGGGATAGTTAACTATGGCTACACCTTC. Protein: CASSDSPEGIVNYGYTF. This sequence joins TRBV9 and TRBJ1-2; D ambiguous. The CDR3 has 17 amino acids. Germline-derived CDR1 and CDR2 are SGDLS and YYNGEE. V lost 3 bases and J lost 1, with 19 bases in between.

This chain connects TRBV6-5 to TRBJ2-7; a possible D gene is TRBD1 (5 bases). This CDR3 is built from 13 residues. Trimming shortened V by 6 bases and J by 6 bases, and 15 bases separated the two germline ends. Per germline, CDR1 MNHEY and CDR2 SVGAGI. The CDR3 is CASRTAYESEQYF. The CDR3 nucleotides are TGTGCCAGCAGGACAGCGTACGAGAGCGAGCAGTACTTC.

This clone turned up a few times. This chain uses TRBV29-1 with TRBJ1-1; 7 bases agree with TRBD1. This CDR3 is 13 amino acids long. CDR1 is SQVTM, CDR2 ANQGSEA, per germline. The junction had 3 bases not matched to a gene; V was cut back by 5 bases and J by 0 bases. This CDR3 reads CSVTTGMNTEAFF. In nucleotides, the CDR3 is TGCAGCGTTACGACAGGGATGAACACTGAAGCTTTCTTT.

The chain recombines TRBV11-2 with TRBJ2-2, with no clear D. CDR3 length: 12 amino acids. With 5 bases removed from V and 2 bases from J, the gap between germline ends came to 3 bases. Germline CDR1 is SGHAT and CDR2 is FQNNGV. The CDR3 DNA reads TGTGCCAGCAGCCAAAACACCGGGGAGCTGTTTTTT. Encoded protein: CASSQNTGELFF.

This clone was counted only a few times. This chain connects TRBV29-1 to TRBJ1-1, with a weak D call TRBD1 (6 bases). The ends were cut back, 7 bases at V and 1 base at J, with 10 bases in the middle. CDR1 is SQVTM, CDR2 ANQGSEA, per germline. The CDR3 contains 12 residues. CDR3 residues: CSGQETNTEAFF. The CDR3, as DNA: TGCAGCGGACAGGAGACGAACACTGAAGCTTTCTTT.

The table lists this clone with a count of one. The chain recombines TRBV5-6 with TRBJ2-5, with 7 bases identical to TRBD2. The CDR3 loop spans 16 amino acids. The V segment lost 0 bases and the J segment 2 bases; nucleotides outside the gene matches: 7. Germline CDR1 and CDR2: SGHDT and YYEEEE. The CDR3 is CASSLGGGGLQETQYF. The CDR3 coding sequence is TGTGCCAGCAGCTTGGGTGGCGGGGGTCTGCAAGAGACCCAGTACTTC.

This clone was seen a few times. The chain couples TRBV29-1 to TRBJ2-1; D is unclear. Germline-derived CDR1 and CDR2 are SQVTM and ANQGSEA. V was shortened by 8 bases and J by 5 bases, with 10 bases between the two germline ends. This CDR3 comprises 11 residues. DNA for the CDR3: TGCAGCATTTCACCGAACAATGAGCAGTTCTTC. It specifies CSISPNNEQFF.

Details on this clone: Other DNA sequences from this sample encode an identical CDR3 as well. The CDR3 loop reads CASRSTGELFF. The CDR3 DNA sequence: TGTGCCAGCAGATCGACAGGGGAGCTGTTTTTT. The rearrangement joins TRBV27 to TRBJ2-2; D not certain. Germline assignment: CDR1 MNHEY and CDR2 SMNVEV (reference sequence). The CDR3 extends over 11 amino acids. V gave up 6 bases and J gave up 8 bases, with 7 bases separating them.

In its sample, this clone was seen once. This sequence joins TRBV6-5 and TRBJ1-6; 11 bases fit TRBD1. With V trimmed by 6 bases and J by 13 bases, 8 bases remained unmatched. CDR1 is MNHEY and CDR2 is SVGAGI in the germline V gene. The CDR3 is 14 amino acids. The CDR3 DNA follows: TGTGCCAGCAGGCCGGGACAGGGGGGAACGCCCCTCCACTTT. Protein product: CASRPGQGGTPLHF.

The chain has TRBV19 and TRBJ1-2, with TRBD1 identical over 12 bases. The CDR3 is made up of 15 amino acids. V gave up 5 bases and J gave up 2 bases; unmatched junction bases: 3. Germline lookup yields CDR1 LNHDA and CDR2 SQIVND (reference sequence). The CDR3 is CASSAGTGGNYGYTF. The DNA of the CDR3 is TGTGCCAGTAGTGCCGGGACAGGGGGCAACTATGGCTACACCTTC.

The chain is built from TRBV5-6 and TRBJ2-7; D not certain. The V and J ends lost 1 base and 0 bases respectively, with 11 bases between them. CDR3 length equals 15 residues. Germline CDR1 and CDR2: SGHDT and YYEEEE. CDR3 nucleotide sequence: TGTGCCAGCAGCTTGAGGCCAGAATACTCCTACGAGCAGTACTTC. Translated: CASSLRPEYSYEQYF.

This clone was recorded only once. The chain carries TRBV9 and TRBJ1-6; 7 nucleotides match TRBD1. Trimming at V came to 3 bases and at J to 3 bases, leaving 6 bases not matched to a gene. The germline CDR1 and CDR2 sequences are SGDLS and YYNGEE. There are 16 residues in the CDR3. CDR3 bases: TGTGCCAGCAGCGCCCGGGACAGAGACTATAATTCACCCCTCCACTTT. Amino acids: CASSARDRDYNSPLHF. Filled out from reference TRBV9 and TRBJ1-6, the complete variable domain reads DSGVTQTPKHLITATGQRVTLRCSPRSGDLSVYWYQQSLDQGLQFLIQYYNGEERAKGNILERFSAQQFPDLHSELNLSSLELGDSALYFCASSARDRDYNSPLHFGNGTRLTVT.

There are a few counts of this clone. CDR3 protein: CASSLRSGEETQYF. CDR3 nucleotides: TGTGCCAGCAGCTTAAGGTCAGGGGAAGAGACCCAGTACTTC. The chain combines TRBV7-9 with TRBJ2-5; D perhaps matches TRBD1 (6 bases). Germline-derived CDR1 and CDR2 are SEHNR and FQNEAQ (reference sequence). Trimming cost V 2 bases and J 3 bases, with 10 bases left between them. The length of the CDR3 is 14 residues.